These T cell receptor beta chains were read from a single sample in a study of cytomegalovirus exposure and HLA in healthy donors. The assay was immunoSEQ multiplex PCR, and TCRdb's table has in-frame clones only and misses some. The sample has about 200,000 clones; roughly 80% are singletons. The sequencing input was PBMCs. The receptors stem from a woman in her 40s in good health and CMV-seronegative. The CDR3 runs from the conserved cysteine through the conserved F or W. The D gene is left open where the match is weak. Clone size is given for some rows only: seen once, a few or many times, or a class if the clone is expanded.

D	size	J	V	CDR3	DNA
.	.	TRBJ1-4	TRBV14	CASSRATNEKLFF	TGTGCCAGCAGCCGGGCCACTAATGAAAAACTGTTTTTT
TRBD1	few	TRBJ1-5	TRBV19	CASTGTGGQPQHF	TGTGCCTCTACCGGGACAGGGGGTCAGCCCCAGCATTTT
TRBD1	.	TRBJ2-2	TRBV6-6	CASSIQGKDTGELFF	TGTGCCAGCAGTATACAGGGGAAGGACACCGGGGAGCTGTTTTTT
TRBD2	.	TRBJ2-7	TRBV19	CASTPGGRGYEQYF	TGTGCCAGTACCCCCGGCGGGAGAGGGTACGAGCAGTACTTC
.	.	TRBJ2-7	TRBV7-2	CASSLYPGVVYEQYF	TGTGCCAGCAGCTTATATCCGGGAGTTGTCTACGAGCAGTACTTC
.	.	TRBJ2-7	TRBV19	CASSEGVDSYEQYF	TGTGCCAGTAGTGAGGGAGTCGACTCCTACGAGCAGTACTTC
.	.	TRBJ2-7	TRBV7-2	CASSLGRLSSYEQYF	TGTGCCAGCAGCTTAGGTCGGTTAAGCTCCTACGAGCAGTACTTC
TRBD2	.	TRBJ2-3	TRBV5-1	CASSLALAEDTDTQYF	TGCGCCAGCAGCTTGGCCCTAGCGGAGGACACAGATACGCAGTATTTT
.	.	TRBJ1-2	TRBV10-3	CAISGTDGGYTF	TGTGCCATCAGTGGAACAGACGGAGGCTACACCTTC
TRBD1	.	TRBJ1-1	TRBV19	CASKQGGCSSVTEAFF	TGTGCCAGTAAACAGGGGGGCTGCTCTTCCGTGACTGAAGCTTTCTTT
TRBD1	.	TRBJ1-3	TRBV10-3	CASRVSGTATSSGNTIYF	TGTGCCAGCAGGGTGTCCGGGACAGCTACTTCCTCTGGAAACACCATATATTTT
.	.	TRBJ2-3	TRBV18	CASSPPQGWTDTQYF	TGTGCCAGCTCACCTCCCCAGGGATGGACAGATACGCAGTATTTT
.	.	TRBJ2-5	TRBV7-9	CSSSLGGQGEETQYF	TGTTCCAGCAGCTTAGGGGGGCAGGGGGAAGAGACCCAGTACTTC
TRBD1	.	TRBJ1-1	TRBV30	CAWTKGDRVYTEAFF	TGTGCCTGGACTAAAGGGGACAGGGTGTACACTGAAGCTTTCTTT
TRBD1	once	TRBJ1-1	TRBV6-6	CASRPRGQRNTEAFF	TGTGCCAGCAGACCTAGGGGACAGCGGAACACTGAAGCTTTCTTT
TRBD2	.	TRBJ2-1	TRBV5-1	CASTGLAGGIEQFF	TGCGCCAGCACCGGACTAGCGGGAGGTATTGAGCAGTTCTTC
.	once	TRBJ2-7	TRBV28	CASSPRGSGKAPYEQYF	TGTGCCAGCAGTCCCCGGGGTAGCGGAAAGGCCCCCTACGAGCAGTACTTC
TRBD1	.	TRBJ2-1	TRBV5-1	CASSPPGQGALNEQFF	TGCGCCAGCAGCCCCCCGGGACAGGGGGCTTTAAATGAGCAGTTCTTC
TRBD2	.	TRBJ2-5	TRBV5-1	CASSLTSGPQGGQYF	TGCGCCAGCAGCTTAACTAGCGGGCCCCAAGGGGGCCAGTACTTC
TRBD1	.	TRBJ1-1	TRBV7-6	CASSRTGGTEAFF	TGTGCCAGCAGCCGGACAGGGGGGACTGAAGCTTTCTTT